This T cell receptor beta chain came from a study of T cell responses to AZD1222 COVID-19 vaccine. Whole-study findings and limits: Spike-specific TCR breadth and depth grew following two AZD1222 doses.

Remarks on this clone: Its target is unknown.

Second-dose groups at about 4 or about 12 weeks were pooled. Some clones are missing from TCRdb's copy, which holds only in-frame ones; the method was immunoSEQ multiplex PCR. The repertoire holds over 150,000 clones, with approximately 94% as singletons. The clonotype comes from an adult who received the AZD1222 COVID-19 vaccine. The starting material was peripheral blood, obtained 28 days after the second AZD1222 dose.

CDR3 nucleotide sequence: TGTGCCAGCAGTAGGACAGGGAACACCGGGGAGCTGTTTTTT. It yields the protein CASSRTGNTGELFF. V gene TRBV27 combines with J gene TRBJ2-2, with TRBD1 matching over 7 bases. CDR1 is MNHEY, CDR2 SMNVEV, per germline (reference sequence). The junction had 1 base not matched to a gene; V was cut back by 5 bases and J by 1 base. The CDR3 spans 14 residues.